Within the sample, the clone carrying this TCR beta chain is medium-sized (0.01 to 0.1%). Its target is not known. Trimming took off 4 bases at V and 1 base at J, with 17 bases between the two ends. The germline CDR1 and CDR2 sequences are SGHRS and YFSETQ. This CDR3 has 16 amino acids. The data were taken from a study of HIV-infected patients and healthy controls. The study, taken as a whole, reports: In healthy controls, MAIT alpha CDR3s were common; in HIV+ repertoires, severely depleted.

Alpha and beta constant-region primers primed reverse transcription of about 470 ng RNA. Using multiplexing indices, alpha and beta chain libraries were generated apart by chain-specific third strand synthesis. TCRdb redid the calling of the 5' RACE reads with MiXCR, one entry per CDR3 protein. The data hold some 5,500 distinct CDR3 sequences, with around 8% observed a single time. Whole blood was used without fractionation, so all unsorted peripheral T cells were included. This clonotype was obtained from an adult with HIV infection. The J gene is TRBJ2-5, the V gene TRBV5-1; no firm D call. The source was blood, collected before antiretroviral therapy. The CDR3 sequence is CASSRLLGKTQETQYF. CDR3 in DNA: TGCGCCAGCAGCCGGCTCTTGGGGAAAACCCAAGAGACCCAGTACTTC. The full variable domain, with the rest looked up from reference TRBV5-1 and TRBJ2-5, is KAGVTQTPRYLIKTRGQQVTLSCSPISGHRSVSWYQQTPGQGLQFLFEYFSETQRNKGNFPGRFSGRQFSNSRSEMNVSTLELGDSALYLCASSRLLGKTQETQYFGPGTRLLVL.